The entry below describes one TCR beta chain. The sample belongs to a study of control samples from healthy donors and cancer patients. Profiling relied on immunoSEQ multiplex PCR, and the TCRdb table lists in-frame clones only, not all of them. The data show over 150,000 clones, around 92% seen once. The germline V gene encodes CDR1 SGHRS and CDR2 YFSETQ. The CDR3 contains 17 residues. V dropped 4 bases and J dropped 0 bases, with 18 bases sitting between them. The sequence came from a woman between 40 and 55 years old in good health. The rearrangement links TRBV5-1 to TRBJ2-3; possible D gene TRBD1, 6 bases. Sequencing was carried out using blood. The CDR3 reads CASSAPGGRSSTDTQYF. The CDR3 DNA follows: TGCGCCAGCAGCGCGCCTGGGGGCCGATCTAGCACAGATACGCAGTATTTT. The whole variable domain, remainder taken from reference TRBV5-1 and TRBJ2-3, is KAGVTQTPRYLIKTRGQQVTLSCSPISGHRSVSWYQQTPGQGLQFLFEYFSETQRNKGNFPGRFSGRQFSNSRSEMNVSTLELGDSALYLCASSAPGGRSSTDTQYFGPGTRLTVL.